This T cell receptor beta chain stems from a study of T cell repertoires in cytomegalovirus infection. Germline V gives CDR1 SGHTA, CDR2 FQGNSA. With 3 bases clipped from V and 10 bases from J, the junction kept 7 bases outside the gene matches. The length of the CDR3 is 15 residues. This clonotype was found a few times. Its specificity is unknown. TCRdb called the reads again in MiXCR, with one record for every CDR3 protein. The sample lists roughly 730,000 distinct CDR3 sequences; about 30% were seen once. This chain joins TRBV7-2 and TRBJ2-1, with 12 nucleotides matching TRBD2. The sequence came from a human donor in good health (CMV status not recorded). Some clones in this sample may be carry-over from other donors' samples. Material: cultured PBMCs, obtained from culture after CMV antigen stimulation. CDR3 loop: CASSFAASGREEQFF. The CDR3 coding sequence is TGTGCCAGCAGCTTTGCGGCTAGCGGGAGGGAGGAGCAGTTCTTC.